This T cell receptor beta chain was sequenced for a study of T cells after yellow fever vaccination. Using its own MiXCR run on the 5' RACE reads, TCRdb lists one record per CDR3 protein. Altogether hundreds of thousands of distinct CDR3 sequences are present, over 9% being singletons, with the ten largest covering 14% to 15%. This clonotype was counted ten times or more. Trimming removed 0 bases from V and 1 base from J, with 7 bases in between. CDR3 length equals 15 residues. Germline V gene data show CDR1 as SGDLS and CDR2 as YYNGEE. The input for sequencing was PBMCs, taken on the day of the yellow fever booster vaccination. The chain has TRBV9 and TRBJ2-2; D is unclear. This clonotype was sampled from a man aged 25-45 years who received the YFV17D yellow fever vaccine. The CDR3, as DNA: TGTGCCAGCAGCGTAGCCGAGGAGAACACCGGGGAGCTGTTTTTT. Protein product: CASSVAEENTGELFF.